The entry below gives a single T cell receptor (beta chain) sequence along with its context. The data were taken from a study of blood T cell repertoires in COVID-19. Study background: Sites across the United States, Italy and Spain contributed samples from acute and convalescent COVID-19. T cells, B-cell-depleted T cells, or PBMCs provided the cDNA or gDNA that served as material.

The germline gives CDR1 SGHVS, CDR2 FQNEAQ. The CDR3 totals 15 residues. Germline trimming cut 1 base from V and 4 bases from J; bases unmatched to any gene: 4. Per the original data handling: It was from reference gene primer amplification that nucleated cell counts were estimated. This table comes from immunoSEQ multiplex PCR, and its TCRdb copy is limited to in-frame clones, with some not included. Clonal size and the V and J genes are those of that table, whereas D and trimming came from the DNA. The sample contains approximately 240,000 clones, 70% to 90% of which appear only once. Sequencing input: peripheral blood. This rearrangement joins TRBV7-8 to TRBJ1-2; TRBD1 matches 9 bases. This clonotype was obtained from a woman between 40 and 55 years old who had recovered from COVID-19. The CDR3 loop is CASSLETGGSYGYTF. The CDR3 nucleotides read TGTGCCAGCAGCTTAGAGACAGGGGGGAGCTATGGCTACACCTTC.